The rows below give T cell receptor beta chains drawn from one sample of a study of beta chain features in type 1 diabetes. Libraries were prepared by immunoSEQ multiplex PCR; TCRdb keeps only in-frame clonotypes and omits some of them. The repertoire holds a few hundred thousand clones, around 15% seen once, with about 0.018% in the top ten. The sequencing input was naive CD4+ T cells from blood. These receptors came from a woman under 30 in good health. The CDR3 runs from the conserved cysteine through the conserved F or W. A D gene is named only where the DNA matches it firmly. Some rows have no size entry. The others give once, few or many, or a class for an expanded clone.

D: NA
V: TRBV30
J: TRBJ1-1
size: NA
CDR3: CAWNSMGLNTEAFF
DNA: TGTGCCTGGAATTCAATGGGGCTGAACACTGAAGCTTTCTTT

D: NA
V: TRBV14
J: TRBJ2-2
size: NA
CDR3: CASKPVDSNTGELFF
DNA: TGTGCCAGCAAACCGGTAGACAGTAACACCGGGGAGCTGTTTTTT

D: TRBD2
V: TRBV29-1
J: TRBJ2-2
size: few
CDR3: CSVQGLAGVGTTGELFF
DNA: TGCAGCGTTCAGGGACTAGCGGGAGTAGGTACCACCGGGGAGCTGTTTTTT

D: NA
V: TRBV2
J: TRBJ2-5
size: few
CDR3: CASSTDRSRETQYF
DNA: TGTGCCAGCAGTACCGACAGGTCCCGAGAGACCCAGTACTTC

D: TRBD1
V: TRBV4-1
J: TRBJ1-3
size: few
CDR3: CASSHPGQGTSGNTIYF
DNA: TGCGCCAGCAGCCACCCGGGACAGGGAACTTCTGGAAACACCATATATTTT

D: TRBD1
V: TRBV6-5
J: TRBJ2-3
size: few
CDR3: CASSYSGQGADTQYF
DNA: TGTGCCAGCAGTTACAGCGGACAGGGGGCAGATACGCAGTATTTT

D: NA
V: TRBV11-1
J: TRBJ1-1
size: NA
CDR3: CASSLGGRERNTEAFF
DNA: TGTGCCAGCAGCTTAGGAGGCCGAGAGAGGAACACTGAAGCTTTCTTT

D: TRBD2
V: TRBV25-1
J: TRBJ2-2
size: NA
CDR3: CASSEAGANTGELFF
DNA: TGTGCCAGCAGTGAAGCGGGGGCGAACACCGGGGAGCTGTTTTTT

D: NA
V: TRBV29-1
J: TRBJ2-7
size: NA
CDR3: CSVDSPRGPREQYF
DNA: TGCAGCGTTGATTCCCCTCGAGGGCCGCGCGAGCAGTACTTC

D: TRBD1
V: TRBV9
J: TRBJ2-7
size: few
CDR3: CASSAGVVRTGSMGYEQYF
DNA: TGTGCCAGCAGCGCCGGGGTAGTCCGGACAGGCTCAATGGGCTACGAGCAGTACTTC

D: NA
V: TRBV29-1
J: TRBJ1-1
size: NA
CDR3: CSVAGGANTEAFF
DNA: TGCAGCGTTGCAGGAGGGGCGAACACTGAAGCTTTCTTT

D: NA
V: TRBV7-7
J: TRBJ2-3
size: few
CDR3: CASSLGGRGNTDTQYF
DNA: TGTGCCAGCAGCTTAGGGGGACGGGGGAACACAGATACGCAGTATTTT

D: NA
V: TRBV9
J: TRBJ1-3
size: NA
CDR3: CASSSHSGNTIYF
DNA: TGTGCCAGCAGCTCCCACTCTGGAAACACCATATATTTT

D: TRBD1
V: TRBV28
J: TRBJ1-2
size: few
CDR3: CASSMDRVGGYTF
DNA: TGTGCCAGCAGCATGGACAGGGTCGGAGGCTACACCTTC

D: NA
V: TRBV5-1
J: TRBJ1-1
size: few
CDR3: CASSLNTVNTEAFF
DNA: TGCGCCAGCAGCTTGAATACAGTGAACACTGAAGCTTTCTTT

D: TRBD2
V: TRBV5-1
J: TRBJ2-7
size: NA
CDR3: CASSLVRGSDSYEQYF
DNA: TGCGCCAGCAGCTTGGTCCGCGGGAGCGACTCCTACGAGCAGTACTTC

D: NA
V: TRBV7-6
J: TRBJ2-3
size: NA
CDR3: CASRTSRGSTDTQYF
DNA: TGTGCCAGCAGGACTTCGAGGGGGAGCACAGATACGCAGTATTTT

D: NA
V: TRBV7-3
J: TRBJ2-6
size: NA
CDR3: CASSLGREQTLTF
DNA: TGTGCCAGCAGCTTAGGTCGGGAGCAGACCCTAACTTTC

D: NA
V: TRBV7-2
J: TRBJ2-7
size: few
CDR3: CASSVAGSYEQYF
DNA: TGTGCCAGCAGTGTCGCCGGTTCCTACGAGCAGTACTTC

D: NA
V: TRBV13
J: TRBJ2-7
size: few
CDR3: CASSSRAAGEYF
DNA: TGTGCCAGCAGCTCCAGAGCGGCAGGGGAGTACTTC

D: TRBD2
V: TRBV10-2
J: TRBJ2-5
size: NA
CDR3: CASSESPGLAPSRTQYF
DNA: TGCGCCAGCAGTGAATCTCCGGGACTAGCGCCTTCCCGGACCCAGTACTTC

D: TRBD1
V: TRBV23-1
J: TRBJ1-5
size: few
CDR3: CASSQVWTGDQPQHF
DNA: TGCGCCAGCAGTCAAGTCTGGACAGGGGATCAGCCCCAGCATTTT

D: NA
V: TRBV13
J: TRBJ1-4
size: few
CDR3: CASSRGLQGEKLFF
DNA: TGTGCCAGCAGCCGGGGACTTCAGGGTGAAAAACTGTTTTTT

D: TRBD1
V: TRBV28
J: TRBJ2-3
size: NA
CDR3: CASRSGGFPDTQYF
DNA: TGTGCCAGCAGATCAGGGGGCTTCCCAGATACGCAGTATTTT

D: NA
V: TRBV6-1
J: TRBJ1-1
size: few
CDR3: CASSEEVFPGEAFF
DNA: TGTGCCAGCAGTGAGGAGGTATTCCCAGGCGAAGCTTTCTTT

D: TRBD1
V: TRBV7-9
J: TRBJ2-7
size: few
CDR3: CASSLESGGSEQYF
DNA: TGTGCCAGCAGCTTAGAGTCAGGGGGCAGCGAGCAGTACTTC

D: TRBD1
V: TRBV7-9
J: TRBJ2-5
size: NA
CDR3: CASSLTGTSQETQYF
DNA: TGTGCCAGCAGCTTGACAGGGACCTCCCAAGAGACCCAGTACTTC

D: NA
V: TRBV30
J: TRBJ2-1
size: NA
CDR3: CAWSLRGNEQFF
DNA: TGTGCCTGGAGTCTCCGGGGCAATGAGCAGTTCTTC

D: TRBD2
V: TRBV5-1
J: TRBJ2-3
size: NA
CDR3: CASSLQSGRARSQDTQYF
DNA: TGCGCCAGCAGCTTGCAAAGCGGGAGGGCCAGATCACAAGATACGCAGTATTTT

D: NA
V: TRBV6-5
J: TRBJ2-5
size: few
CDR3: CASSWRGGSETQYF
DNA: TGTGCCAGCAGTTGGCGGGGTGGGTCAGAGACCCAGTACTTC

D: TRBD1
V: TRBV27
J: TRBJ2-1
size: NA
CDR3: CASSLDRDPYNEQFF
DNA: TGTGCCAGCAGTCTCGACAGGGACCCCTACAATGAGCAGTTCTTC

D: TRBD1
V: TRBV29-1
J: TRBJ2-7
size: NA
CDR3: CSVQTGIPYEQYF
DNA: TGCAGCGTCCAGACAGGGATACCCTACGAGCAGTACTTC

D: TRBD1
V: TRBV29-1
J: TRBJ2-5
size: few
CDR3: CSGDRGETQYF
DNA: TGCAGCGGGGACAGGGGAGAGACCCAGTACTTC

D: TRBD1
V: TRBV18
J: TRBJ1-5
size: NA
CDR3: CASSGQGGQPQHF
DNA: TGTGCCAGCTCAGGACAGGGAGGTCAGCCCCAGCATTTT

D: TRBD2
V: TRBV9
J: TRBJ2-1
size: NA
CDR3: CASSVSSGSPYEQFF
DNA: TGTGCCAGCAGCGTTTCTAGCGGGAGTCCTTATGAGCAGTTCTTC

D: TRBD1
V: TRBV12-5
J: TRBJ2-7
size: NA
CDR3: CASGRDSSYEQYF
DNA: TGTGCTAGTGGTCGGGACAGCTCCTACGAGCAGTACTTC

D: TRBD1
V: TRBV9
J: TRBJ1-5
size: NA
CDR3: CASSLRGTGNQPQHF
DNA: TGTGCCAGCAGCCTCCGGGGGACAGGGAATCAGCCCCAGCATTTT

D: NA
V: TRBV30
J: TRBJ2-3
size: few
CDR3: CAWSVPAAYTDTQYF
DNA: TGTGCCTGGAGTGTTCCAGCGGCCTACACAGATACGCAGTATTTT

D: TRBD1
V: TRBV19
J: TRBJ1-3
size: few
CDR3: CASSRTGSGNTIYF
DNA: TGTGCCAGTAGTCGGACAGGATCTGGAAACACCATATATTTT

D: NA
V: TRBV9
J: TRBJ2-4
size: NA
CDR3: CASSGNSPPYTQYF
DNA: TGTGCCAGCAGCGGTAACAGCCCCCCGTATACTCAGTACTTC